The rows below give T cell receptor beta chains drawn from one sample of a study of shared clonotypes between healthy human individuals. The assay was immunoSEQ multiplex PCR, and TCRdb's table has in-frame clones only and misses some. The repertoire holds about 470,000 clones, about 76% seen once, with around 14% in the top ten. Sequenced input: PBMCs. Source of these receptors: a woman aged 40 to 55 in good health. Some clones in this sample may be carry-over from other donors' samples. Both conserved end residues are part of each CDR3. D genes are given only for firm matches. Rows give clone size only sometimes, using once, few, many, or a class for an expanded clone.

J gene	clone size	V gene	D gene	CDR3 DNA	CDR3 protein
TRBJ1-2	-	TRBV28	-	TGTGCCAGCAGTTTATCGACCTATGGCTACACCTTC	CASSLSTYGYTF
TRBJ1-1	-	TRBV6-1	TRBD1	TGTGCCATCAGGGACAGGGGGAGCATGAACACTGAAGCTTTCTTT	CAIRDRGSMNTEAFF
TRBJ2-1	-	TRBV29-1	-	TGCAGCGTCGAGGTGACGCCAGACAATGAGCAGTTCTTC	CSVEVTPDNEQFF
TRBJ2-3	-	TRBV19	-	TGTGCCAGTAAACTCGGACAGAGCACAGATACGCAGTATTTT	CASKLGQSTDTQYF
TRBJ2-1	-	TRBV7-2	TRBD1	TGTGCCAGCAGCTTAGTTGGCAGGGGGCGCGAGCAGTTCTTC	CASSLVGRGREQFF
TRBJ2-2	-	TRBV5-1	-	TGCGCCAGCAGCTTCGGAAGGACGGGCACCGGGGAGCTGTTTTTT	CASSFGRTGTGELFF
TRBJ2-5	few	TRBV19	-	TGTGCCAGTAGTATTTCGGCAGCGGAAGAGACCCAGTACTTC	CASSISAAEETQYF
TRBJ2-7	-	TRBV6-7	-	TGTGCCAGCAGTTACTTAACAAAACCCCCGGGACACCAGTTCTACGAGCAGTACTTC	CASSYLTKPPGHQFYEQYF
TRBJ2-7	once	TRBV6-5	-	TGTGCCAGCATCGGGGACGGAACCTACGAGCAGTACTTC	CASIGDGTYEQYF
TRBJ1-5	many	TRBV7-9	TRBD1	TGTGCCAGCAGCTTATGGACAGGGGGCTATGACAATCAGCCCCAGCATTTT	CASSLWTGGYDNQPQHF
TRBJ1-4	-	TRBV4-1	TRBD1	TGCGCCAGCAGCCGCGGGACAGGTGTAACTAATGAAAAACTGTTTTTT	CASSRGTGVTNEKLFF
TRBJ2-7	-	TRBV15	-	TGTGCCACCAGCAGAGATTCAGGGTCGGGCTACGAGCAGTACTTC	CATSRDSGSGYEQYF
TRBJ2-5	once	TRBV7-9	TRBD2	TGTGCCAGCAGCCTCCCGGGCGGGAGGGTCGGTGGGACCCAGTACTTC	CASSLPGGRVGGTQYF
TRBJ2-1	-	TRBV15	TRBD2	TGTGCCACCAGCAGGAGGGACCTCAGCGGGAGGAGGGCCGGGGAGCAGTTCTTC	CATSRRDLSGRRAGEQFF
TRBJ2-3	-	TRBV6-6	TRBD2	TGTGCCAGCAGTTCCAACCCTAAAGCGGGAGCAGATACGCAGTATTTT	CASSSNPKAGADTQYF
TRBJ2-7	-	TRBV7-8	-	TGTGCCAGCAGCTTACGTACACTACTCTCCTACGAGCAGTACTTC	CASSLRTLLSYEQYF
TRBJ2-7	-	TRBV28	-	TGTGCCAGCAGTCTAAGATGGGAGCAGTACTTC	CASSLRWEQYF
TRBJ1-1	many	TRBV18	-	TGTGCCAGCTCATTATACATGTGGACTGAAGCTTTCTTT	CASSLYMWTEAFF
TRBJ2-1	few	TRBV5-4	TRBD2	TGTGCCAGCAGCTTGGGGGGACTAGCGCCCTACAATGAGCAGTTCTTC	CASSLGGLAPYNEQFF
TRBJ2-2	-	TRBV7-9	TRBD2	TGTGCCAGCAGCCCTCGGGGACTAGCGGGAGTAACCGGGGAGCTGTTTTTT	CASSPRGLAGVTGELFF
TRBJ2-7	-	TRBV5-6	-	TGTGCCAGCAGCCCTGGACAGCTCACCGAGCAGTACTTC	CASSPGQLTEQYF
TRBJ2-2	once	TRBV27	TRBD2	TGTGCCAGCAGTCCCTGGGGGGGCGGGGAGCTGTTTTTT	CASSPWGGGELFF
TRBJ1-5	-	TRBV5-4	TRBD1	TGTGCCAGCAGTTCACAGGGGGAGAATCAGCCCCAGCATTTT	CASSSQGENQPQHF
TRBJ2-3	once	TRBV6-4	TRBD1	TGTGCCAGCAGTGCTGGGACAGGGTCCGCAGATACGCAGTATTTT	CASSAGTGSADTQYF
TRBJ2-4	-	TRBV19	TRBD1	TGTGCCAGTAGTCACGAACAGGGGGCGCGAAACATTCAGTACTTC	CASSHEQGARNIQYF
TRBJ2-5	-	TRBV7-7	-	TGTGCTAGCAGCTCCTCCCTGAACGGCCGGGAGACCCAGTACTTC	CASSSSLNGRETQYF
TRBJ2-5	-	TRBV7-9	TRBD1	TGTGCCAGCAGCCCCGCCCCGGGACAGGGTGAAGAGACCCAGTACTTC	CASSPAPGQGEETQYF
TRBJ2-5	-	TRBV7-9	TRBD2	TGTGCCAGCAGCTTTGTATTAGCGGGAGGGCCGGGGGAGACCCAGTACTTC	CASSFVLAGGPGETQYF
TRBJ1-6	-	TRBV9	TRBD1	TGTGCCAGCAGCGTAAACGAGGGACAGGGCTCACCCCTCCACTTT	CASSVNEGQGSPLHF
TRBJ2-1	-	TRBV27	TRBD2	TGTGCCAGCGTAGCGGGCCCAGTTTACAATGAGCAGTTCTTC	CASVAGPVYNEQFF
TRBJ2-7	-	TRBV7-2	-	TGTGCCAGCAGCAAAGACCGGGACGAGCAGTACTTC	CASSKDRDEQYF
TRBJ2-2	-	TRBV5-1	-	TGCGCCAGCAGCTTGGGATCGGGGACCGGGGAGCTGTTTTTT	CASSLGSGTGELFF
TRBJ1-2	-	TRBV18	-	TGTGCCAGCTCACCACCGATTGGAGCTAACTATGGCTACACCTTC	CASSPPIGANYGYTF
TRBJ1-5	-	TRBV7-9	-	TGTGCCAGCAGCTTATTCATGGGCCGAGAGGGAGGCAATCAGCCCCAGCATTTT	CASSLFMGREGGNQPQHF
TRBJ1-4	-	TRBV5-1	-	TGCGCCAGCAGCTTGGAGACAGGCCATGAAAAACTGTTTTTT	CASSLETGHEKLFF
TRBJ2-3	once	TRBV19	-	TGTGCCAGCCAGGGACTCCCTTTGCCGTACGACACAGATACGCAGTATTTT	CASQGLPLPYDTDTQYF
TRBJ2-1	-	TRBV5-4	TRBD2	TGTGCCAGCAGCTTGGCTAGCGGAGATACTTCCTACAATGAGCAGTTCTTC	CASSLASGDTSYNEQFF
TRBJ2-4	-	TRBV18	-	TGTGCCAGCTCACCTAACCCCAAAAACATTCAGTACTTC	CASSPNPKNIQYF
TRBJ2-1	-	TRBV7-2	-	TGTGCCAGCAGCTTAGGCGGGTTCTACAATGAGCAGTTCTTC	CASSLGGFYNEQFF
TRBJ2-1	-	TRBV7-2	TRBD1	TGTGCCAGCAGCTTAGTGGGACAGGGAGGCTACAATGAGCAGTTCTTC	CASSLVGQGGYNEQFF
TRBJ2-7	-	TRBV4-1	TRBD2	TGCGCCAGCAGCCGTAATAGCGGGAGGTACGAGCAGTACTTC	CASSRNSGRYEQYF
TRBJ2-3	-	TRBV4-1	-	TGCGCCAGCAGCCAAGCAGTTAGTGTAGATACGCAGTATTTT	CASSQAVSVDTQYF
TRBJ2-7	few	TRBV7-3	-	TGTGCCAGCAGCTTAGGCGTGGAATACGAGCAGTACTTC	CASSLGVEYEQYF